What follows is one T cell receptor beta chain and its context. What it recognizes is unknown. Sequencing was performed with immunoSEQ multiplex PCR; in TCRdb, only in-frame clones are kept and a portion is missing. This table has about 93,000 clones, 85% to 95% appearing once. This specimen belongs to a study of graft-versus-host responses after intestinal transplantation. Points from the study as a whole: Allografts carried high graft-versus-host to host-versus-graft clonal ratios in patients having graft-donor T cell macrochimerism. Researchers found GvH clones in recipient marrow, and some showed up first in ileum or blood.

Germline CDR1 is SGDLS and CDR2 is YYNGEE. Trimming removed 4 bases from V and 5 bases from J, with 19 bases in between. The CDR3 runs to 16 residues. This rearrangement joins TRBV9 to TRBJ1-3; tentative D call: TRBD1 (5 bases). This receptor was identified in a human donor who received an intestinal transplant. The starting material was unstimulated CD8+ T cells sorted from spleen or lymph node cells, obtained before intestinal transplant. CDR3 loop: CASSPLGQEGRNTIYF. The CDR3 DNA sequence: TGTGCCAGCAGCCCATTGGGGCAGGAGGGGCGAAACACCATATATTTT.